A selection of T cell receptor beta chains follows, all from one sample in a study of neurological immune-mediated disorders. TCRdb itself ran the 5' RACE reads through MiXCR, one entry per CDR3 protein. The sample has some 20,000 distinct CDR3 sequences, roughly a tenth seen once. The specimen sequenced was PBMCs. These receptors were collected from a woman aged 60 to 75 with HTLV-1-associated myelopathy (HAM/TSP). CDR3s include the opening cysteine and the closing phenylalanine or tryptophan. A D gene is named only where the DNA matches it firmly. Clone sizes are given selectively: once, few, many, or a class where the clone is expanded.

many	TRBD2	TRBJ2-3	TRBV20-1	CSARDGRGTSTDTQYF	TGCAGTGCTAGAGATGGGAGGGGCACCAGCACAGATACGCAGTATTTT
many	NA	TRBJ1-2	TRBV5-1	CASSPRPHRAGDSYGYTF	TGCGCCAGCAGCCCAAGACCCCACAGGGCCGGGGACTCTTATGGCTACACCTTC
many	NA	TRBJ2-7	TRBV7-2	CASSSPGAGLSYEQYF	TGTGCCAGCAGCTCCCCGGGGGCAGGCCTATCCTACGAGCAGTACTTC
few	TRBD1	TRBJ2-2	TRBV6-5	CASTFDRENTGELFF	TGTGCCAGCACCTTCGACAGGGAGAACACCGGGGAGCTGTTTTTT
many	NA	TRBJ2-7	TRBV4-2	CASSQVFAYEQYF	TGTGCCAGCAGCCAAGTCTTCGCCTACGAGCAGTACTTC
many	NA	TRBJ1-1	TRBV18	CASSQGWNTEAFF	TGTGCCAGCTCACAGGGGTGGAACACTGAAGCTTTCTTT
many	NA	TRBJ2-1	TRBV30	CAWEGRGARNEQFF	TGTGCCTGGGAGGGCAGGGGGGCTAGAAATGAGCAGTTCTTC
many	NA	TRBJ2-4	TRBV7-9	CASSRLMGPKNIQYF	TGTGCCAGCAGCCGACTAATGGGACCCAAAAACATTCAGTACTTC
many	TRBD1	TRBJ2-2	TRBV12-3/TRBV12-4	CASSLARGQDYTGELFF	TGTGCCAGCAGTTTAGCCCGGGGACAGGATTACACCGGGGAGCTGTTTTTT
many	NA	TRBJ2-1	TRBV20-1	CSARGLGGEQFF	TGCAGTGCTAGAGGCCTGGGGGGAGAGCAGTTCTTC
medium-sized	NA	TRBJ1-5	TRBV5-1	CASSWEGGEQPQHF	TGCGCCAGCAGCTGGGAAGGGGGGGAGCAGCCCCAGCATTTT
many	NA	TRBJ1-2	TRBV12-3/TRBV12-4	CASSPTGNYGYTF	TGTGCCAGCAGCCCCACAGGGAACTATGGCTACACCTTC
many	NA	TRBJ1-5	TRBV15	CATSAQDIQGPNQPQHF	TGTGCCACCAGCGCTCAAGATATACAGGGACCTAATCAGCCCCAGCATTTT
many	NA	TRBJ1-5	TRBV10-3	CAISESTPAVGNQPQHF	TGTGCCATCAGTGAGTCAACACCAGCCGTGGGCAATCAGCCCCAGCATTTT
many	NA	TRBJ1-1	TRBV15	CATSRALNTEAFF	TGTGCCACCAGCAGAGCATTGAACACTGAAGCTTTCTTT
many	NA	TRBJ2-7	TRBV11-2	CASSGYQGRAYEQYF	TGTGCCAGCAGCGGGTACCAGGGGCGGGCCTACGAGCAGTACTTC
many	NA	TRBJ1-1	TRBV20-1	CSARLVQEKNTEAFF	TGCAGTGCTAGATTAGTACAAGAAAAAAACACTGAAGCTTTCTTT
NA	TRBD2	TRBJ2-3	TRBV7-3	CASSLLGGADTQYF	TGTGCCAGCAGCTTATTGGGGGGGGCAGATACGCAGTATTTT
many	NA	TRBJ1-5	TRBV4-2	CASSQHRTSNQPQHF	TGTGCCAGCAGCCAACACAGGACGAGCAATCAGCCCCAGCATTTT
many	TRBD2	TRBJ2-7	TRBV10-3	CAISEGAGGAAFSYEQYF	TGTGCCATCAGTGAAGGCGCGGGGGGGGCCGCTTTTTCCTACGAGCAGTACTTC
many	NA	TRBJ1-5	TRBV6-5	CASSLQQGVEPQHF	TGTGCCAGCAGCCTACAACAGGGAGTGGAGCCCCAGCATTTT
many	NA	TRBJ1-1	TRBV7-9	CASSPSGAPNTEAFF	TGTGCCAGCAGCCCTTCAGGGGCCCCCAACACTGAAGCTTTCTTT
many	NA	TRBJ2-2	TRBV29-1	CSVGGTGELFF	TGCAGCGTTGGTGGCACCGGGGAGCTGTTTTTT
NA	TRBD2	TRBJ2-3	TRBV7-2	CASSLGLLAVATDTQYF	TGTGCCAGCAGCTTAGGACTGCTAGCGGTGGCAACAGATACGCAGTATTTT
many	NA	TRBJ2-7	TRBV5-6	CASSFNEQYF	TGTGCCAGCAGCTTCAACGAGCAGTACTTC
many	TRBD1	TRBJ1-4	TRBV5-6	CASSLSGTANEKLFF	TGTGCCAGCAGCTTGTCCGGGACAGCAAATGAAAAACTGTTTTTT
many	NA	TRBJ2-6	TRBV14	CASSHNLFRDPIETGANVLTF	TGTGCCAGCAGCCACAACCTTTTTCGGGACCCGATAGAAACTGGGGCCAACGTCCTGACTTTC
many	NA	TRBJ2-7	TRBV2	CASRREFEQYF	TGTGCCAGCAGGAGGGAATTCGAGCAGTACTTC
many	TRBD2	TRBJ2-3	TRBV5-1	CASSPGTSGNTQYF	TGCGCCAGCAGCCCGGGGACTAGCGGGAATACGCAGTATTTT
many	NA	TRBJ1-1	TRBV5-1	CASSLGIWPPSNHDVTEAFF	TGCGCCAGCAGCCTGGGGATATGGCCCCCATCTAATCATGACGTCACTGAAGCTTTCTTT
many	TRBD1	TRBJ1-2	TRBV25-1	CASSEVPGQGATSYGYTF	TGTGCCAGCAGTGAGGTCCCCGGCCAGGGGGCGACAAGCTATGGCTACACCTTC
many	NA	TRBJ2-2	TRBV5-6	CASSLAGDGTGELFF	TGTGCCAGCAGCTTGGCAGGGGATGGCACCGGGGAGCTGTTTTTT
NA	NA	TRBJ1-1	TRBV30	CAWKGMSTLQEQNTEAFF	TGTGCCTGGAAGGGTATGTCCACGCTTCAGGAGCAGAACACTGAAGCTTTCTTT
many	TRBD1	TRBJ2-1	TRBV3-1	CASSQTLGQALYNEQFF	TGTGCCAGCAGCCAAACTTTAGGACAGGCCCTTTACAATGAGCAGTTCTTC
many	NA	TRBJ2-2	TRBV7-9	CASTNFRVETGELFF	TGTGCCAGCACCAATTTCAGGGTTGAAACCGGGGAGCTGTTTTTT
many	NA	TRBJ2-1	TRBV5-1	CASSLDEGRNPFF	TGCGCCAGCAGCTTAGACGAGGGAAGGAACCCGTTCTTC
many	NA	TRBJ2-1	TRBV6-5	CASSPHTGGVRNEQFF	TGTGCCAGCAGTCCCCACACCGGCGGGGTACGTAATGAGCAGTTCTTC
NA	NA	TRBJ2-5	TRBV27	CASSPRHGTRGQETQYF	TGTGCCAGCAGTCCCCGACACGGGACACGCGGTCAAGAGACCCAGTACTTC
many	NA	TRBJ1-3	TRBV7-8	CASSLAGQGYRNTIYF	TGTGCCAGCAGCTTAGCAGGGCAGGGTTACAGAAACACCATATATTTT
many	TRBD1	TRBJ1-5	TRBV20-1	CSAREWTGGTFNQPQHF	TGCAGTGCTAGAGAGTGGACAGGGGGCACCTTTAATCAGCCCCAGCATTTT
many	NA	TRBJ2-3	TRBV20-1	CSAIPPRGVSLKDTQYF	TGCAGTGCTATCCCACCTAGGGGGGTGAGCCTTAAAGATACGCAGTATTTT
NA	TRBD2	TRBJ2-1	TRBV7-2	CASSINPGLAPSSYNEQFF	TGTGCCAGCAGCATTAACCCGGGACTAGCACCCAGCTCCTACAATGAGCAGTTCTTC
many	NA	TRBJ2-7	TRBV12-3/TRBV12-4	CASSLSWEQYF	TGTGCCAGCAGTTTATCTTGGGAGCAGTACTTC
NA	NA	TRBJ2-3	TRBV12-3/TRBV12-4	CASSFSKAQGRTDTQYF	TGTGCCAGCAGTTTCAGTAAGGCGCAGGGGCGCACAGATACGCAGTATTTT
medium-sized	NA	TRBJ1-3	TRBV20-1	CSASLGEVSYF	TGCAGTGCTAGTTTAGGGGAGGTCTCATATTTT
many	TRBD2	TRBJ2-1	TRBV5-1	CASSLVSGGSYEQFF	TGCGCCAGCAGCTTGGTTAGCGGGGGGTCGTATGAGCAGTTCTTC